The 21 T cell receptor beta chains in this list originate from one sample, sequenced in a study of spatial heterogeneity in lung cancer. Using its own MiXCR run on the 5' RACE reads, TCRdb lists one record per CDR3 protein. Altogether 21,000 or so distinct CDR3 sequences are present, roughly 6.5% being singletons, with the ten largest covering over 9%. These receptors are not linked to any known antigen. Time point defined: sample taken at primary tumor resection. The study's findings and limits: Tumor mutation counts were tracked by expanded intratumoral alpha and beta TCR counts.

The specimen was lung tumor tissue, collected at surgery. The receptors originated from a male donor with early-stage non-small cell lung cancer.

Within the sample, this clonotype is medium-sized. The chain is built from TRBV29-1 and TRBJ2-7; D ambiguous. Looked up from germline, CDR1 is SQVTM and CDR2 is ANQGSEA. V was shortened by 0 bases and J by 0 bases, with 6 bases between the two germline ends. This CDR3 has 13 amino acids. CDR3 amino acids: CSVEDPGSYEQYF. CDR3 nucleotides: TGCAGCGTTGAAGATCCGGGCTCCTACGAGCAGTACTTC.

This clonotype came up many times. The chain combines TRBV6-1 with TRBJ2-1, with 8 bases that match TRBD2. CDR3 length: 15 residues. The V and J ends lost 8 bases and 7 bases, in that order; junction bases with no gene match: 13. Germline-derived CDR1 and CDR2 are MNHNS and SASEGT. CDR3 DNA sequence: TGTGCCAGCGACTGGGTGGCGGGAGGTAGGAATGAGCAGTTCTTC. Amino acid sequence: CASDWVAGGRNEQFF.

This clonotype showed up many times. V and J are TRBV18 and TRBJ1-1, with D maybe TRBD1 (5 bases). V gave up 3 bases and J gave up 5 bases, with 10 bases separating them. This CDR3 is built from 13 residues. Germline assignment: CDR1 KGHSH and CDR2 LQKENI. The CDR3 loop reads CASSPGERTEAFF. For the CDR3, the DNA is TGTGCCAGCTCACCGGGGGAACGGACTGAAGCTTTCTTT. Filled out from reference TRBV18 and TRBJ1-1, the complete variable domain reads NAGVMQNPRHLVRRRGQEARLRCSPMKGHSHVYWYRQLPEEGLKFMVYLQKENIIDESGMPKERFSAEFPKEGPSILRIQQVVRGDSAAYFCASSPGERTEAFFGQGTRLTVV.

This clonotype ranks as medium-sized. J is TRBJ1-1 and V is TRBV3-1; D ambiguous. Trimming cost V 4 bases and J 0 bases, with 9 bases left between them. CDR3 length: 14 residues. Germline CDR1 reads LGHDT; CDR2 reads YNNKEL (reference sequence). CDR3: CASSLHMVNTEAFF. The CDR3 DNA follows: TGTGCCAGCAGCCTCCATATGGTGAACACTGAAGCTTTCTTT.

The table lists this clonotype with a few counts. The DNA for the CDR3 is TGTGCCAGCAGTTTAAAGTGGGCTCCACTGTTTTTT. Its protein product is CASSLKWAPLFF. The chain combines TRBV12-3 or TRBV12-4 with TRBJ1-4; D remains ambiguous. Trimming took 2 bases from V and 13 from J, leaving 11 bases between them. The CDR3 loop spans 12 amino acids.

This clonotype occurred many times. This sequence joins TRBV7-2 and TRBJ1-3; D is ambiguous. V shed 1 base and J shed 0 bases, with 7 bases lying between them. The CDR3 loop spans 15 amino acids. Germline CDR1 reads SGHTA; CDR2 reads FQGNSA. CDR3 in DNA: TGTGCCAGCAGCTTAGTTCGGTACTCTGGAAACACCATATATTTT. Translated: CASSLVRYSGNTIYF.

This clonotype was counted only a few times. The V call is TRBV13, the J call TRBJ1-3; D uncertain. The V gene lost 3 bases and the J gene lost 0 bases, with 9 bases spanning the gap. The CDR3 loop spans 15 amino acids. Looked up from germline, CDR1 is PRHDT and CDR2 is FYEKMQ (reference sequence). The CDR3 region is CASSFMTYSGNTIYF. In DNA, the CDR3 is TGTGCCAGCAGCTTCATGACCTACTCTGGAAACACCATATATTTT.

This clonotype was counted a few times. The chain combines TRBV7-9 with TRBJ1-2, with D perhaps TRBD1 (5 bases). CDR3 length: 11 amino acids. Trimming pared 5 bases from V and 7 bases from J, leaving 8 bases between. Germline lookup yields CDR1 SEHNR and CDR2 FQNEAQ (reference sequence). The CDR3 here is CASSPGTGYTF. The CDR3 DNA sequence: TGTGCCAGCAGCCCAGGGACTGGCTACACCTTC.

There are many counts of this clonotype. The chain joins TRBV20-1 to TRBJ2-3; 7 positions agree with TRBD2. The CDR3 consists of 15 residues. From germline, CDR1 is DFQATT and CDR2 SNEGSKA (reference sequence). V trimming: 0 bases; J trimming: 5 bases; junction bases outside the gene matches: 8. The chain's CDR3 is CSARDSLAVVDTQYF. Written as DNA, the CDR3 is TGCAGTGCTAGAGACTCCCTAGCGGTCGTAGATACGCAGTATTTT.

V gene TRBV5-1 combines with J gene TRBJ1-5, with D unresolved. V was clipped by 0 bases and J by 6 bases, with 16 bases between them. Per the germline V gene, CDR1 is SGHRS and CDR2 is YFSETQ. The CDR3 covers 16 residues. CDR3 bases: TGCGCCAGCAGCTTGGGGGAATGGTGGGGTTTTCAGCCCCAGCATTTT. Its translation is CASSLGEWWGFQPQHF.

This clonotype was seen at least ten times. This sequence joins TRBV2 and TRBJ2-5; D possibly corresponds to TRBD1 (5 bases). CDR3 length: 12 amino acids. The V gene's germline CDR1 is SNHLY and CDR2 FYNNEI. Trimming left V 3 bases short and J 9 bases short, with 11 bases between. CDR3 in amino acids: CASSEAVGAQYF. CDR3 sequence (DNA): TGTGCCAGCAGTGAGGCGGTAGGGGCCCAGTACTTC.

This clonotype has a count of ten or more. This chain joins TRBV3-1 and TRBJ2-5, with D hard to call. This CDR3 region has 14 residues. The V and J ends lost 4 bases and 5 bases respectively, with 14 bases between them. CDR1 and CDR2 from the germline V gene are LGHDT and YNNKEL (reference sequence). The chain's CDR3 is CASSRLDHEETQYF. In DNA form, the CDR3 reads TGTGCCAGCAGCCGGCTGGACCACGAGGAGACCCAGTACTTC.

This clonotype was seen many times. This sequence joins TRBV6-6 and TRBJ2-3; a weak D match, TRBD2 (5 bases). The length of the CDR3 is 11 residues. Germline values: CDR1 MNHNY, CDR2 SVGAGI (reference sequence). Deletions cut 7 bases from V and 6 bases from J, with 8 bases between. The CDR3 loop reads CASTRRDTQYF. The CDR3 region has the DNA TGTGCCAGCACCCGGAGGGATACGCAGTATTTT.

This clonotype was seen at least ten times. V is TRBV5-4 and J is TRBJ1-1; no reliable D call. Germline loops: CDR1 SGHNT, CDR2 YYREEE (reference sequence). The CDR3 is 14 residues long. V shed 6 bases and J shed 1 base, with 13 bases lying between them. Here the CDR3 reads CASNSLGGNTEAFF. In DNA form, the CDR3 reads TGTGCCAGCAACTCACTCGGCGGGAACACTGAAGCTTTCTTT.

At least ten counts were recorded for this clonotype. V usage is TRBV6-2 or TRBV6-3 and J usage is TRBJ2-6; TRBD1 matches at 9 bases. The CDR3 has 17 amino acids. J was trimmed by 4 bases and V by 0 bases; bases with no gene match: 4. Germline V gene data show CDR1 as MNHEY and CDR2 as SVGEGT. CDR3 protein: CASSYSTGGSGANVLTF. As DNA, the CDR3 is TGTGCCAGCAGTTACTCGACAGGGGGGTCAGGGGCCAACGTCCTGACTTTC.

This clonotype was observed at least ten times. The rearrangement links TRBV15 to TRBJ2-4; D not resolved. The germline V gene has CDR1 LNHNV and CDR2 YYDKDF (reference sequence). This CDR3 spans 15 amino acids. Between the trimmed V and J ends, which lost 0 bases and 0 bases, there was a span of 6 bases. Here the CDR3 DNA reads TGTGCCACCAGCAGAGACGCTGTAGCCAAAAACATTCAGTACTTC. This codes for CATSRDAVAKNIQYF.

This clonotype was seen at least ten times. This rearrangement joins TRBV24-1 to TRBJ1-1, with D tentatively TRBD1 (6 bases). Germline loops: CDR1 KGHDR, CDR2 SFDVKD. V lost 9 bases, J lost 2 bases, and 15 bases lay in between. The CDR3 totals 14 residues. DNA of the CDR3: TGTGCCACCCCAAGACAGGAGAACAACACTGAAGCTTTCTTT. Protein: CATPRQENNTEAFF.

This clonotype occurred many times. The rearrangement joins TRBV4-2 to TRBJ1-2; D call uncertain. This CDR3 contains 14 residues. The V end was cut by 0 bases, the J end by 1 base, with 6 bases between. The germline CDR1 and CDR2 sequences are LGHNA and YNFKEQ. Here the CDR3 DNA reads TGTGCCAGCAGCCAAGACCAGATTAACTATGGCTACACCTTC. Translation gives CASSQDQINYGYTF.

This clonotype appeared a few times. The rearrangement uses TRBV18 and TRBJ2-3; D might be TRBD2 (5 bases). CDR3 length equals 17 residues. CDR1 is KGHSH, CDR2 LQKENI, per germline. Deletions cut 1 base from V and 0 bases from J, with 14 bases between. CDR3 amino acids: CASSPQILEGSTDTQYF. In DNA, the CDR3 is TGTGCCAGCTCACCACAAATCTTAGAGGGAAGCACAGATACGCAGTATTTT.

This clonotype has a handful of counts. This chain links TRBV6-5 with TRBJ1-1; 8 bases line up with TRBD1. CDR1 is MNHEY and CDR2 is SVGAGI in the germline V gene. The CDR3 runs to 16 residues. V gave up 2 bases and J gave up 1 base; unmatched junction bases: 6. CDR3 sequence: CASSYLPGQANTEAFF. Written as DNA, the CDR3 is TGTGCCAGCAGTTACCTCCCGGGACAGGCGAACACTGAAGCTTTCTTT.

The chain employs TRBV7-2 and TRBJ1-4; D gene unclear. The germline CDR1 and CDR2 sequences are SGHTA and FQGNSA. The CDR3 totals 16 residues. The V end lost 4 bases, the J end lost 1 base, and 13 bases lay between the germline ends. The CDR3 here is CASSSRPSGTNEKLFF. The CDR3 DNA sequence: TGTGCCAGCAGCTCCCGGCCCTCTGGAACTAATGAAAAACTGTTTTTT.